This is a list of T cell receptor beta chains from one sample in a study of OX40 agonist ivuxolimab in advanced cancers. Generated by immunoSEQ multiplex PCR, the TCRdb table keeps only in-frame clones and is missing some. The sample has over 55,000 clones, around 80% seen once; the top ten hold under 2%. This specimen was CD4+ or CD8+ T cells sorted from blood, taken in a trial of the OX40 agonist ivuxolimab. The receptors come from an adult with an advanced solid tumor such as melanoma, head and neck, liver or kidney cancer. Both conserved end residues are part of each CDR3. Fields, in order: V gene, CDR3 protein.

TRBV2 CASRRRFNQPQHF
TRBV7-9 CASSFPATDTQYF
TRBV19 CASSGLGTSGRPSGADTQYF
TRBV7-8 CASSLGGSGSMYEQFF
TRBV5-4 CASSTDGGAYNEQFF
TRBV5-1 CASSRAQLGDTQYF
TRBV6-5 CASSKTRQGDYGYTF
TRBV7-9 CASSLVPGGTEAFF
TRBV16 CASFQTRGRGSGEKLFF
TRBV14 CASSQISAGELFF
TRBV11-3 CASSTRTGTAYNEQFF
TRBV7-2 CASSSGLDTDTQYF
TRBV5-6 CASSLVTVRGSQYF
TRBV5-1 CASGDTAAGELFF
TRBV5-6 CASTILARGTDTQYF
TRBV13 CASSLGRLAGPLAKNIQYF
TRBV28 CASSLATGVADTQYF
TRBV6-5 CASKITGLNTEAFF
TRBV5-4 CASSKSRGLDTGELFF
TRBV15 CATSSGGGSGRAQETQYF
TRBV21-1 CASSTGYMAGELFF
TRBV19 CASSRTSPLSTGELFF
TRBV7-8 CASSSNGIGETQYF
TRBV25-1 CASSQEYSSYNEQFF
TRBV11-3 CASSLTGTSTFNEQYF
TRBV29-1 CSVEVGAGTEAFF
TRBV14 CASSQDLLRTDTQYF
TRBV21-1 CASSRGLLYEQYF
TRBV4-3 CASSRAQDTEAFF
TRBV13 CASSSQGASHNEQFF
TRBV28 CASSRDLLIQYF
TRBV5-8 CASSLGSYPTIGDTQYF
TRBV5-6 CASSLGGDNEQFF
TRBV2 CASSEGSRVYEQYF
TRBV5-1 CASSLQTLDANNEQFF
TRBV16 CASSPGLNEQFF
TRBV6-6 CASSPRTSGREQFF
TRBV29-1 CSAGSGRGDEQFF
TRBV2 CASRVLAGSYNEQFF